These 12 T cell receptor beta chains were all obtained from the same sample, sequenced in a study of shared clonotypes between healthy human individuals. The table came from immunoSEQ multiplex PCR; TCRdb's copy has only in-frame clones and leaves some out. The sample holds over a million clones; approximately 72% are singletons and the top ten take around 1.5%. The material sequenced was memory CD4+ T cells sorted from blood. Sample subset: CD45RA-negative fraction. These receptors came from a man in his late teens or twenties in good health.

J is TRBJ2-7 and V is TRBV7-2, with 8 bases aligning to TRBD2. Trimming at V came to 1 base and at J to 4 bases, leaving 9 bases not matched to a gene. This CDR3 comprises 16 residues. Germline CDR1 reads SGHTA; CDR2 reads FQGNSA. Here the CDR3 DNA reads TGTGCCAGCAGCTTAGGGCGGAGTAGCGGGGTTTACGAGCAGTACTTC. Translated, it gives CASSLGRSSGVYEQYF.

The chain combines TRBV5-4 with TRBJ2-7; D remains unclear. Looked up from germline, CDR1 is SGHNT and CDR2 is YYREEE (reference sequence). This CDR3 has 14 amino acids. Trimming shortened V by 2 bases and J by 0 bases, and 9 bases separated the two germline ends. DNA of the CDR3: TGTGCCAGCAGCTTAAATGGGTTCTCCTACGAGCAGTACTTC. It yields the protein CASSLNGFSYEQYF. The variable domain in full, with the rest retrieved from reference TRBV5-4 and TRBJ2-7, is ETGVTQSPTHLIKTRGQQVTLRCSSQSGHNTVSWYQQALGQGPQFIFQYYREEENGRGNFPPRFSGLQFPNYSSELNVNALELDDSALYLCASSLNGFSYEQYFGPGTRLTVT.

V gene TRBV25-1 combines with J gene TRBJ2-5; the D gene could be TRBD1 or TRBD2 (5 bases each). Germline V gives CDR1 MGHDK, CDR2 SYGVNS. The CDR3 covers 15 residues. V gave up 3 bases and J gave up 5 bases, with 16 bases separating them. The CDR3 loop is CASSDPGAGEETQYF. For the CDR3, the DNA is TGTGCCAGCAGTGACCCCGGGGCAGGCGAGGAGACCCAGTACTTC.

The genes are TRBV27 and TRBJ1-1, with 8 nucleotides matching TRBD1. Germline V gene data show CDR1 as MNHEY and CDR2 as SMNVEV (reference sequence). There are 15 residues in the CDR3. Losses at the gene ends were 3 bases for V and 5 bases for J; bases not matched to a gene: 8. CDR3 in amino acids: CASSLAGGFGTEAFF. The CDR3 nucleotides read TGTGCCAGCAGTTTGGCAGGGGGCTTTGGGACTGAAGCTTTCTTT.

This clone has a handful of counts. V gene TRBV18 combines with J gene TRBJ2-3, with 7 bases matching TRBD1. Per the germline V gene, CDR1 is KGHSH and CDR2 is LQKENI. This CDR3 spans 16 amino acids. J lost 1 base, V lost 1 base, and 5 bases had no gene match. The CDR3 is CASSPRQGVGTDTQYF. The CDR3 DNA follows: TGTGCCAGCTCACCACGACAGGGAGTGGGCACAGATACGCAGTATTTT.

The chain recombines TRBV11-2 with TRBJ2-5, with 7 bases fitting TRBD1. The length of the CDR3 is 15 residues. CDR1 and CDR2 from the germline V gene are SGHAT and FQNNGV. Trimming at V came to 5 bases and at J to 1 base, leaving 7 bases not matched to a gene. The CDR3 is CASSPPHRGQETQYF. The CDR3, as DNA: TGTGCCAGCAGCCCCCCCCACAGGGGCCAAGAGACCCAGTACTTC.

DNA of the CDR3: TGTGCCAGCAGCCGGGGGACTAGTAAAACAGATACGCAGTATTTT. Its protein is CASSRGTSKTDTQYF. The chain carries TRBV7-2 and TRBJ2-3, with 8 bases matching TRBD2. The CDR3 is 15 residues long. Germline V lookup: CDR1 SGHTA, CDR2 FQGNSA. V lost 5 bases and J lost 3; bases outside the gene matches: 7.

The genes are TRBV6-1 and TRBJ2-7, with TRBD2 matching over 15 bases. CDR1 and CDR2 (germline): MNHNS, SASEGT. The CDR3 totals 15 residues. V shed 7 bases and J 6 bases; nucleotides not matched to a gene: 7. This chain's CDR3 is CASISPGLAGGEQYF. The CDR3 DNA sequence: TGTGCCAGCATTAGCCCGGGACTAGCGGGAGGCGAGCAGTACTTC.

The rearrangement joins TRBV5-1 to TRBJ2-7, with 9 bases that match TRBD2. Trimming removed 1 base from V and 2 bases from J; junction bases left unmatched: 13. This CDR3 is built from 18 residues. From germline, CDR1 is SGHRS and CDR2 YFSETQ. Here the CDR3 reads CASSLRGGAGGPPYEQYF. Here the CDR3 DNA reads TGCGCCAGCAGCTTGCGGGGAGGAGCGGGGGGCCCCCCCTACGAGCAGTACTTC. Based on the CDR3 plus reference TRBV5-1 and TRBJ2-7, the full variable domain is KAGVTQTPRYLIKTRGQQVTLSCSPISGHRSVSWYQQTPGQGLQFLFEYFSETQRNKGNFPGRFSGRQFSNSRSEMNVSTLELGDSALYLCASSLRGGAGGPPYEQYFGPGTRLTVT.

This clone appeared once. The rearrangement links TRBV2 to TRBJ2-7; no clear D. V was cut by 8 bases and J by 0 bases, with 8 bases left in between. Germline loops: CDR1 SNHLY, CDR2 FYNNEI. This CDR3 has 12 amino acids. The CDR3 coding sequence is TGTGCCAGCTCCACAAGCTCCTACGAGCAGTACTTC. Protein product: CASSTSSYEQYF.

The rearrangement joins TRBV19 to TRBJ2-5, with a tentative D call TRBD1 (5 bases). Germline CDR1 is LNHDA and CDR2 is SQIVND (reference sequence). Trimming shortened V by 6 bases and J by 5 bases, and 19 bases separated the two germline ends. This CDR3 has 15 residues. This CDR3 reads CASRLSMGQSETQYF. CDR3 coding DNA: TGTGCCAGTAGACTCAGTATGGGGCAGTCTGAGACCCAGTACTTC. Looking up the rest from reference TRBV19 and TRBJ2-5 gives the full variable domain: DGGITQSPKYLFRKEGQNVTLSCEQNLNHDAMYWYRQDPGQGLRLIYYSQIVNDFQKGDIAEGYSVSREKKESFPLTVTSAQKNPTAFYLCASRLSMGQSETQYFGPGTRLLVL.

This clone showed up just once. The chain couples TRBV19 to TRBJ1-5, with D maybe TRBD1 (6 bases). The germline V and J ends were trimmed by 3 bases and 6 bases, with 9 bases remaining between them. The CDR3 has 13 residues. The germline V gene encodes CDR1 LNHDA and CDR2 SQIVND (reference sequence). The CDR3 DNA follows: TGTGCCAGTAGTATGCAGGGGAGTCAGCCCCAGCATTTT. It is translated as CASSMQGSQPQHF.